A selection of T cell receptor beta chains follows, all from one sample in a study of T-cell memory formation after mild COVID-19. TCRdb independently ran MiXCR on the 5' RACE reads; one entry per CDR3 protein. Found here are about 620,000 distinct CDR3 sequences, approximately 19% of them singletons; the top ten hold more than 10%. Specimen: PBMCs or a T cell subset sorted from them (not recorded which). These receptors came from an adult woman who had mild COVID-19 (a few samples of this study predate the infection). Cell type and time point are not known. CDR3s leave out the opening cysteine and the closing phenylalanine or tryptophan.

v_gene: TRBV7-2; CDR3aa: ASSYLLGPGQGALTYGYT
v_gene: TRBV12-3/TRBV12-4; CDR3aa: ASSGLAELPTDTQY
v_gene: TRBV6-1; CDR3aa: ASTEGGSRYEQY
v_gene: TRBV12-3/TRBV12-4; CDR3aa: ASSPSGVSGELF
v_gene: TRBV5-1; CDR3aa: ASSPTTGGRTDTQY
v_gene: TRBV5-5; CDR3aa: ASSFYLSSVDTQY
v_gene: TRBV3-1; CDR3aa: ASSQVPGGEGYT
v_gene: TRBV6-6; CDR3aa: ASKTSPHTGKSHTDTQY
v_gene: TRBV24-1; CDR3aa: ATSDRTSQGYNEQF
v_gene: TRBV10-3; CDR3aa: AISPLPGQRNTEAF
v_gene: TRBV15; CDR3aa: ATSRGTGYGYEQY
v_gene: TRBV1; CDR3aa: TSSPDRAKNIQY
v_gene: TRBV12-3/TRBV12-4; CDR3aa: ASSFAGGLAKNIQY
v_gene: TRBV5-1; CDR3aa: ASSLSGDQPQH
v_gene: TRBV29-1; CDR3aa: SFEWGATDTQY
v_gene: TRBV7-9; CDR3aa: ASSRGQENIQY
v_gene: TRBV15; CDR3aa: ATSLTGGSNQPQH
v_gene: TRBV7-9; CDR3aa: ASTHPTTGSTGELF
v_gene: TRBV18; CDR3aa: ASSREAYGSLGSEEY
v_gene: TRBV6-5; CDR3aa: ASSYSRPNSGANVLT
v_gene: TRBV12-3/TRBV12-4; CDR3aa: ASSQLAGEDTQY
v_gene: TRBV29-1; CDR3aa: SVEAGRGPSYEQY
v_gene: TRBV15; CDR3aa: ATSRDVGQETQY
v_gene: TRBV29-1; CDR3aa: SAVDRLGYGYT
v_gene: TRBV5-1; CDR3aa: ASSLVGAPPDTQY
v_gene: TRBV7-9; CDR3aa: ASSPQGLQNTEAF
v_gene: TRBV29-1; CDR3aa: SVNKGTGELF
v_gene: TRBV10-3; CDR3aa: AISRSSGDEQY
v_gene: TRBV4-3; CDR3aa: ASSQLALGQSSYEQY
v_gene: TRBV28; CDR3aa: ASRRDTSNYGYT
v_gene: TRBV27; CDR3aa: ASSFRQGPYEQY
v_gene: TRBV7-2; CDR3aa: ASSLDGTRTDTQY
v_gene: TRBV20-1; CDR3aa: SARDPVSGGGEQY
v_gene: TRBV9; CDR3aa: ASSVDILAYEQY
v_gene: TRBV4-1; CDR3aa: ASSRPGGQVEAF
v_gene: TRBV20-1; CDR3aa: SATDHGTSGRRPYEQY
v_gene: TRBV12-3/TRBV12-4; CDR3aa: ASSLGTVYSNQPQH
v_gene: TRBV6-5; CDR3aa: ASSQTSAEDTQY
v_gene: TRBV3-1; CDR3aa: ASSQDIDEQF
v_gene: TRBV9; CDR3aa: ASSVAPGAPYEQY
v_gene: TRBV7-6; CDR3aa: ASTLAGSQETQY
v_gene: TRBV7-2; CDR3aa: ASSFLAVLF
v_gene: TRBV7-9; CDR3aa: ASSLGGNTDTQY
v_gene: TRBV9; CDR3aa: ASSVVAGFTGELF
v_gene: TRBV20-1; CDR3aa: SAPRGAGNYGYT
v_gene: TRBV5-6; CDR3aa: ASSQTNEQF